Described below is a single TCR beta chain sequence and its context. Original data processing: Reference gene primer amplification gave estimated nucleated cell counts. Assay used: immunoSEQ multiplex PCR; TCRdb lists only in-frame clones, some missing. Clone size and V and J calls were adopted from that table, with D and trimming inferred from the DNA. The table has 190,000 or so clones, around 80% seen once. This CDR3 has 15 residues. CDR1 is MNHEY, CDR2 SVGAGI, per germline. J gave up 3 bases and V 5 bases, and 2 bases lay outside the gene matches. This sample was included in a study of blood T cell repertoires in COVID-19. In the study overall: Acute and convalescent COVID-19 specimens originated in the United States, Italy and Spain.

The chain combines TRBV6-5 with TRBJ2-3; 13 bases are a match to TRBD2. The sequencing input was peripheral blood. This clonotype originated in a man aged 50-59 years who had recovered from COVID-19. The CDR3 region is CASSRTSGSTDTQYF. CDR3 nucleotides: TGTGCCAGCAGTCGGACTAGCGGGAGTACAGATACGCAGTATTTT.